This T cell receptor (beta chain) was profiled in a study of T cells in women clearing cervical HPV infection. Overall study context: Donors had HPV16-related CIN3 or worse; 2 had invasive cancer.

Sequencing was performed with immunoSEQ multiplex PCR; in TCRdb, only in-frame clones are kept and a portion is missing. The listing records approximately 32,000 clones. This CDR3 contains 14 residues. In germline, CDR1 is KGHSH, CDR2 LQKENI. About this clone itself: The read finishes 3 residues shy of the CDR3 end, and the germline J gene is used to complete it.

The specimen sequenced was blood buffy coat. This chain connects TRBV18 to TRBJ2-2, with TRBD1 identical over 11 bases. This receptor was obtained from a woman between 18 and 70 years old with a cervical HPV16 infection that either progressed to CIN3+ or cleared (not recorded which). Partial CDR3 DNA: TGTGCCAGCTCACCGGGGACAGGGGGTGAAAAG. It codes for CASSPGTGGEK. The full CDR3 protein reads CASSPGTGGEKLFF. Full variable domain (missing parts from reference TRBV18 and TRBJ2-2): NAGVMQNPRHLVRRRGQEARLRCSPMKGHSHVYWYRQLPEEGLKFMVYLQKENIIDESGMPKERFSAEFPKEGPSILRIQQVVRGDSAAYFCASSPGTGGEKLFFGEGSRLTVL.